The 13 T cell receptor beta chains presented below share a single source sample, sequenced in a study of Graves' ophthalmopathy and Graves' hyperthyroidism. Investigators amplified TCR beta CDR3 regions from RNA transcripts. Amplification began with first-round RT-PCR using HTBI primers, then second-round multiplex PCR was performed. TCRdb ran MiXCR on the multiplex PCR reads and lists one entry per CDR3 protein. Altogether some 1.1 million distinct CDR3 sequences are present, 35% to 40% being singletons, with the ten largest covering around 10%. The sample was peripheral blood or thyroid tissue (not recorded which). Receptors originate from an adult man with Graves' hyperthyroidism.

Of note for this clonotype: The germline gene is not matched at one end of the junction; a read error may be the cause. The chain recombines TRBV9 with TRBJ2-7; weak D call: TRBD2 (5 bases). This CDR3 has 14 residues. Germline CDR1 is SGDLS and CDR2 is YYNGEE. In nucleotides, the CDR3 is TGTACCAGCAGAGAAACCGGGAAGGAATACGAGCAGTACTTC. Its protein product is CTSRETGKEYEQYF.

This clonotype was seen at least ten times. The chain uses TRBV12-3 or TRBV12-4 and TRBJ1-1, with unresolved D. The CDR3 extends over 13 amino acids. The V gene lost 3 bases and the J gene lost 5 bases, with 10 bases spanning the gap. CDR3 amino acids: CASSFSDGTEAFF. DNA of the CDR3: TGTGCCAGCAGTTTCTCTGACGGGACTGAAGCTTTCTTT.

The rearrangement uses TRBV7-9 and TRBJ1-1; D not resolved. The germline V and J ends were trimmed by 1 base and 3 bases, with 12 bases remaining between them. In germline, CDR1 is SEHNR, CDR2 FQNEAQ (reference sequence). The CDR3 is made up of 15 amino acids. The DNA of the CDR3 is TGTGCCAGCAGCTTAGAGGGTTACAGTGACACTGAAGCTTTCTTT. This encodes CASSLEGYSDTEAFF.

This clonotype was counted many times. The chain carries TRBV20-1 and TRBJ1-5, with D perhaps matching TRBD1 (6 bases). Germline-derived CDR1 and CDR2 are DFQATT and SNEGSKA (reference sequence). The CDR3 covers 15 residues. V gave up 1 base and J gave up 1 base, with 11 bases separating them. CDR3 in amino acids: CSARGRDRSNQPQHF. As DNA, the CDR3 is TGCAGTGCTAGAGGTAGAGACAGGAGCAATCAGCCCCAGCATTTT.

This clonotype was found many times. The chain carries TRBV19 and TRBJ1-5, with TRBD1 matching 9 bases. CDR1 is LNHDA and CDR2 is SQIVND in the germline V gene (reference sequence). There are 16 residues in the CDR3. The V segment lost 6 bases and the J segment 2 bases; nucleotides outside the gene matches: 8. The chain's CDR3 is CASREQGAAGNQPQHF. CDR3 DNA sequence: TGTGCCAGTAGAGAACAGGGGGCGGCCGGCAATCAGCCCCAGCATTTT.

The sample holds many counts of this clonotype. The chain links TRBV12-3 or TRBV12-4 to TRBJ2-5, with D unresolved. This CDR3 is built from 15 residues. V shed 2 bases and J shed 4 bases, with 14 bases lying between them. The CDR3 loop is CASSLSGRAGETQYF. The CDR3 DNA follows: TGTGCCAGCAGTTTAAGTGGTAGGGCTGGAGAGACCCAGTACTTC.

This clonotype was picked up a small number of times. A read error may be the cause here, since a much bigger clone is one base away. In nucleotides, the CDR3 is TGTGCCAGCAGCTTAGCGCACCCAAGGCGCTCTGGAAACACCATATATTTT. Translating gives CASSLAHPRRSGNTIYF. V is TRBV7-9 and J is TRBJ1-3, with D hard to call. Between the trimmed V and J ends, which lost 0 bases and 0 bases, there was a span of 12 bases. The CDR3 loop spans 17 amino acids. From germline, CDR1 is SEHNR and CDR2 FQNEAQ (reference sequence). Using reference TRBV7-9 and TRBJ1-3 for the parts outside the CDR3, the full variable domain is DTGVSQNPRHKITKRGQNVTFRCDPISEHNRLYWYRQTLGQGPEFLTYFQNEAQLEKSRLLSDRFSAERPKGSFSTLEIQRTEQGDSAMYLCASSLAHPRRSGNTIYFGEGSWLTVV.

In this sample, this clonotype turned up many times. The V gene is TRBV2, the J gene TRBJ2-7; TRBD1 matches 7 bases. The germline V gene has CDR1 SNHLY and CDR2 FYNNEI. The V segment lost 10 bases and the J segment 0 bases; nucleotides outside the gene matches: 18. The CDR3 loop spans 17 amino acids. Here the CDR3 DNA reads TGTGCCATCTACGACACAGGGGTTGGACCCAACTCCTACGAGCAGTACTTC. Translation: CAIYDTGVGPNSYEQYF.

This clonotype has just a few counts. The chain employs TRBV5-1 and TRBJ2-7, with TRBD1 matching 7 bases. The DNA end is a closer match to TRBJ2-4, so the J assignment may be wrong. Germline V lookup: CDR1 SGHRS, CDR2 YFSETQ. This CDR3 contains 14 residues. The CDR3, as DNA: TGCGCCAGCAGCTTGGGAGGGGGCGAAAACATTCAGTACTTC. Translating it yields CASSLGGGENIQYF.

This clonotype was observed at least ten times. The chain uses TRBV7-9 and TRBJ1-5; the D gene is possibly TRBD1 (5 bases). Looked up from germline, CDR1 is SEHNR and CDR2 is FQNEAQ (reference sequence). CDR3 length: 15 residues. V was cut by 3 bases and J by 2 bases, with 11 bases left in between. The CDR3, as DNA: TGTGCCAGCAGCTTCGGAGGGGTTGGCAATCAGCCCCAGCATTTT. It encodes CASSFGGVGNQPQHF. The variable domain in full, completed from reference TRBV7-9 and TRBJ1-5, reads DTGVSQNPRHKITKRGQNVTFRCDPISEHNRLYWYRQTLGQGPEFLTYFQNEAQLEKSRLLSDRFSAERPKGSFSTLEIQRTEQGDSAMYLCASSFGGVGNQPQHFGDGTRLSIL.

The V gene is TRBV25-1, the J gene TRBJ2-5, with D possibly TRBD2 on 5 matching bases. V lost 1 base and J 7 bases, leaving 10 bases between the germline ends. Per the germline V gene, CDR1 is MGHDK and CDR2 is SYGVNS. The CDR3 totals 13 residues. CDR3 sequence: CASSEFGMRTQYF. DNA for the CDR3: TGTGCCAGCAGTGAATTCGGGATGAGGACCCAGTACTTC. The full variable domain, rest sourced from reference TRBV25-1 and TRBJ2-5, is EADIYQTPRYLVIGTGKKITLECSQTMGHDKMYWYQQDPGMELHLIHYSYGVNSTEKGDLSSESTVSRIRTEHFPLTLESARPSHTSQYLCASSEFGMRTQYFGPGTRLLVL.

This clonotype was seen more than once but under ten times. V usage is TRBV6-2 or TRBV6-3 and J usage is TRBJ1-1, with a tentative D call TRBD1 (5 bases). The CDR3 is 14 residues long. CDR1 and CDR2 (germline): MNHEY, SVGEGT. Trimming stripped 5 bases from V and 5 bases from J, with 15 bases between. CDR3 nucleotide sequence: TGTGCCAGCAGTCGGGGGGTCTTAGGGACTGAAGCTTTCTTT. It translates to CASSRGVLGTEAFF.

The chain has TRBV7-8 and TRBJ2-5; D is possibly TRBD1 (6 bases). The end of the DNA fits TRBJ2-4 better, so the J call may be wrong. Germline values: CDR1 SGHVS, CDR2 FQNEAQ. There are 14 residues in the CDR3. CDR3 region: CASSLGTDKNIQYF. DNA for the CDR3: TGTGCCAGCAGCTTAGGGACAGACAAAAACATTCAGTACTTC.